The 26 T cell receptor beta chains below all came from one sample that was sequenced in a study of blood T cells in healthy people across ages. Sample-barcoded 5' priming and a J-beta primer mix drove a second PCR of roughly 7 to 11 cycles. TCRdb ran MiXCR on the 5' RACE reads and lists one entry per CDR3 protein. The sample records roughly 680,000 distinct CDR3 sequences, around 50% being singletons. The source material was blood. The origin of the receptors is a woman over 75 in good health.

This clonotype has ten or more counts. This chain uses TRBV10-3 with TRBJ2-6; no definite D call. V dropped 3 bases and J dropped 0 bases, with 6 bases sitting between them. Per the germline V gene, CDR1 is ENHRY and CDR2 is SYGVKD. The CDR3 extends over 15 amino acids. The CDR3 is CAISEQISGANVLTF. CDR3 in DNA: TGTGCCATCAGTGAACAGATCTCTGGGGCCAACGTCCTGACTTTC.

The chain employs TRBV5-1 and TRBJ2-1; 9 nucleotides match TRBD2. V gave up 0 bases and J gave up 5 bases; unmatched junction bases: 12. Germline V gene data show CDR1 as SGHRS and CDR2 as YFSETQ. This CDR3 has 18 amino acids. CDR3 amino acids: CASSLGLLLAGVDNEQFF. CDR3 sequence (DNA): TGCGCCAGCAGCTTGGGTCTCCTTTTAGCGGGGGTGGACAATGAGCAGTTCTTC. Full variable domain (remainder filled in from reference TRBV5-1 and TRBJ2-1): KAGVTQTPRYLIKTRGQQVTLSCSPISGHRSVSWYQQTPGQGLQFLFEYFSETQRNKGNFPGRFSGRQFSNSRSEMNVSTLELGDSALYLCASSLGLLLAGVDNEQFFGPGTRLTVL.

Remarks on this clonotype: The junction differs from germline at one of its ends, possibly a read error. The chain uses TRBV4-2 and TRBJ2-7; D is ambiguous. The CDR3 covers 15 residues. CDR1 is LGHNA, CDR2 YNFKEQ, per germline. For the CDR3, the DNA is TGTGCCAGCAGTCAAGATCCGCAGAACTCCTACGAGCAGTACTTC. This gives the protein CASSQDPQNSYEQYF.

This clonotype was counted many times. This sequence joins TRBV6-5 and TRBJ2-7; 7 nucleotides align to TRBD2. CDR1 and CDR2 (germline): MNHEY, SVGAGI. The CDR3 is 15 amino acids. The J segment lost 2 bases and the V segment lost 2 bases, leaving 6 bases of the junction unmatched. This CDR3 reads CASSYEVAGPYEQYF. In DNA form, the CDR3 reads TGTGCCAGCAGTTACGAGGTAGCGGGCCCCTACGAGCAGTACTTC.

The CDR3, as DNA: TGCGCCAGCAGCTTGGAACTAGCGGGGTACAATGAGCAGTACTTC. It yields the protein CASSLELAGYNEQYF. The chain links TRBV5-1 to TRBJ2-5, with 10 bases that match TRBD2. Germline CDR1 reads SGHRS; CDR2 reads YFSETQ. This CDR3 comprises 15 residues. Trimming at V came to 0 bases and at J to 11 bases, leaving 10 bases not matched to a gene. Combining the CDR3 with reference TRBV5-1 and TRBJ2-5 gives the whole variable domain KAGVTQTPRYLIKTRGQQVTLSCSPISGHRSVSWYQQTPGQGLQFLFEYFSETQRNKGNFPGRFSGRQFSNSRSEMNVSTLELGDSALYLCASSLELAGYNEQYFGPGTRLLVL.

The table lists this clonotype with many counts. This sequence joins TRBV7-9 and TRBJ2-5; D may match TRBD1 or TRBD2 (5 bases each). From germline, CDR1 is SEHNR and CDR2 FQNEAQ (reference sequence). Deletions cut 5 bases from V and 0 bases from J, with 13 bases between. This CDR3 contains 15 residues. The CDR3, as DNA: TGTGCCAGCAGCCGGGACCTTTCCAACCAAGAGACCCAGTACTTC. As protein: CASSRDLSNQETQYF.

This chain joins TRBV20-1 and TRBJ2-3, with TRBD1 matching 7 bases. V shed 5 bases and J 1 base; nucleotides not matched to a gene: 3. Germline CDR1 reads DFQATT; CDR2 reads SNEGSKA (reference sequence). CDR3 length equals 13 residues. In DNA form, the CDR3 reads TGCAGTGCTGGGACAGAAGGCACAGATACGCAGTATTTT. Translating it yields CSAGTEGTDTQYF.

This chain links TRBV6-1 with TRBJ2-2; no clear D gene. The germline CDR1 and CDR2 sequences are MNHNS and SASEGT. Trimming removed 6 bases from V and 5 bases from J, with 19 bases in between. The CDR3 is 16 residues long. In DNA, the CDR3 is TGTGCCAGCAGAAGACACGATGCATTGTATACCGGGGAGCTGTTTTTT. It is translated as CASRRHDALYTGELFF.

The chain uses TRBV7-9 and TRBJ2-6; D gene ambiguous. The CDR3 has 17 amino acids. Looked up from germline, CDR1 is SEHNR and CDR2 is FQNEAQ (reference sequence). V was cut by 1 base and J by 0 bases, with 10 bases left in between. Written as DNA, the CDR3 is TGTGCCAGCAGCTTAGTAAGGAGCGCCTCTGGGGCCAACGTCCTGACTTTC. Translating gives CASSLVRSASGANVLTF.

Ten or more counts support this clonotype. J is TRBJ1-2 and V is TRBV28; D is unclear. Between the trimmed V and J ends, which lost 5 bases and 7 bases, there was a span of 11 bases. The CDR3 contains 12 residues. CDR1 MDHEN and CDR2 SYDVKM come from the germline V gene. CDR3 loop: CASSRPRGGYTF. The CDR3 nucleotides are TGTGCCAGCAGTCGGCCTCGAGGTGGCTACACCTTC.

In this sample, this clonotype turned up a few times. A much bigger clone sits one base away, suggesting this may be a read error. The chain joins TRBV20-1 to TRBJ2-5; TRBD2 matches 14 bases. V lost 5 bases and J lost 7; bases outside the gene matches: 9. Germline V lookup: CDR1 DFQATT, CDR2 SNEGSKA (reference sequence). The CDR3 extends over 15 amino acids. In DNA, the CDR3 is TGCAGTGCTGGGGGACTAGCGGGAGAGGTAACGACCCAGTACTTC. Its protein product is CSAGGLAGEVTTQYF.

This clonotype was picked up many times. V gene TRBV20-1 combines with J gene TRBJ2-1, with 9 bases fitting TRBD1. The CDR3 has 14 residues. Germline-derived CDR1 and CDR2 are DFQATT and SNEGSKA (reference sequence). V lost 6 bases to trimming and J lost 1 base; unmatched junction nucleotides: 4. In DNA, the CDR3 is TGCAGTGCCACAGGGGGCACTTCCTACAATGAGCAGTTCTTC. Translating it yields CSATGGTSYNEQFF.

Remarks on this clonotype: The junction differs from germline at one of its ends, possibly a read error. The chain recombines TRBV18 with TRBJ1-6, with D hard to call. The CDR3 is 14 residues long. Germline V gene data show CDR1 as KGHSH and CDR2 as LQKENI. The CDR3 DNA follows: TGCGCCAGCTCTTGGCGTCCTAAGCATTCACCCCTCCACTTT. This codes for CASSWRPKHSPLHF.

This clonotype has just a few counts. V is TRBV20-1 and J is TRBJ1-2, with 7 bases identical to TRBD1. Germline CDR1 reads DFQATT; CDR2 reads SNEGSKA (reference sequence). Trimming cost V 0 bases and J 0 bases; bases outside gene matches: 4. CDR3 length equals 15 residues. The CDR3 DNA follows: TGCAGTGCTAGAGATACAGGGGCCACTAACTATGGCTACACCTTC. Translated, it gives CSARDTGATNYGYTF.

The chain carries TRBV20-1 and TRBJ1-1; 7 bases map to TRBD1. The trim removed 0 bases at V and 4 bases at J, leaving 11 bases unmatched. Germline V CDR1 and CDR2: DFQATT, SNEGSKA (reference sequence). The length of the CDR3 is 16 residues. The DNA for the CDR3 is TGCAGTGCTAGAGATTCGGGCAGGGGGTCGGGCACTGAAGCTTTCTTT. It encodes CSARDSGRGSGTEAFF.

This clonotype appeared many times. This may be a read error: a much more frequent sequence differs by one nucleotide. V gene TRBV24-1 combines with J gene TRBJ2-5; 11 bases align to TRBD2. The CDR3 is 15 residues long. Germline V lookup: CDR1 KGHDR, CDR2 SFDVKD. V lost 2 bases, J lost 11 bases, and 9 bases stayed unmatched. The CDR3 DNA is TGTGCCACCAGTGATTCTAGCGGGGGGAACAATGAGCAGTACTTC. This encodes CATSDSSGGNNEQYF.

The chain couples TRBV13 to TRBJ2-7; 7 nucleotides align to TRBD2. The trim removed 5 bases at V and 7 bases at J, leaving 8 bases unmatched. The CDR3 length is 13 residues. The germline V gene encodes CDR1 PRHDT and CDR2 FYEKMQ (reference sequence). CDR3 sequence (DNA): TGTGCCAGCAGCCCAGGACTAGAAGTTGAGCAGTACTTC. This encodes CASSPGLEVEQYF.

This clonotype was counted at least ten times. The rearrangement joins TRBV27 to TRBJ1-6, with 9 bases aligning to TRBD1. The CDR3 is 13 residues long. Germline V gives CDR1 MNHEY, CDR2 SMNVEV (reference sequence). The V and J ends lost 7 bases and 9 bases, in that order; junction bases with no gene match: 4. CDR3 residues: CASKRTGVSPLHF. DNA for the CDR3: TGTGCCAGCAAACGGACAGGGGTTTCACCCCTCCACTTT.

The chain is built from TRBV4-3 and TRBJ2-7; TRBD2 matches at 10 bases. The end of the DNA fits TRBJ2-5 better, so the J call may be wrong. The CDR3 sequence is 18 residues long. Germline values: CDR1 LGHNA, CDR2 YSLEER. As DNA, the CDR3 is TGCGCCAGCAGCCAAGAGAATCTAGCGGGAGCTACACAAGAGACCCAGTACTTC. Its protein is CASSQENLAGATQETQYF.

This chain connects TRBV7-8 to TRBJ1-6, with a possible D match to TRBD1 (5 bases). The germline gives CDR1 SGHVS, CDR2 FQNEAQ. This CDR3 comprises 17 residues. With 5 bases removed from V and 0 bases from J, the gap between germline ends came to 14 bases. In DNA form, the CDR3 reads TGTGCCAGCAGCACAGGAGGCCTTAGCTCCTATAATTCACCCCTCCACTTT. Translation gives CASSTGGLSSYNSPLHF.

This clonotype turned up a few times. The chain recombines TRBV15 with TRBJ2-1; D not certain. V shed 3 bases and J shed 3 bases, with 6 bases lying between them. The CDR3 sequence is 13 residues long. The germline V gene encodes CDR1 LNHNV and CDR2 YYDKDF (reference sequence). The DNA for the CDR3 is TGTGCCACCAGCAGTGCCAGCTACAATGAGCAGTTCTTC. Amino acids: CATSSASYNEQFF.

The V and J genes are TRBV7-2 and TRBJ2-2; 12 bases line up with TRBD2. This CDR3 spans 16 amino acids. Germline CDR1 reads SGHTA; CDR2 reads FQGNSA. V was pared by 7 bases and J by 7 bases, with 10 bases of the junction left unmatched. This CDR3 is CASTYLAGGAIGELFF. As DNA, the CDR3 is TGTGCCAGCACCTACCTAGCGGGAGGGGCTATCGGGGAGCTGTTTTTT.

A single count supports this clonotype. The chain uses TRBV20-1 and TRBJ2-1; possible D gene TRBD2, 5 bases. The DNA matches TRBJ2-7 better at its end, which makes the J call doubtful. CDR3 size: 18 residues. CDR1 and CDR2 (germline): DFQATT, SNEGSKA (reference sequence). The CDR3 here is CSARFLGKWRGLYNEQYF. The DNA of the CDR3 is TGCAGTGCTAGATTTTTAGGGAAGTGGAGAGGGCTCTACAATGAGCAGTACTTC.

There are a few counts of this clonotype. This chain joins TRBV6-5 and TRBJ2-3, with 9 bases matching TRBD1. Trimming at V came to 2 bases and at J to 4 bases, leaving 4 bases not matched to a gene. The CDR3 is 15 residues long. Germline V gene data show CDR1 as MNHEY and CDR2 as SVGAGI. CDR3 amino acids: CASSYGDRVPDTQYF. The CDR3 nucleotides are TGTGCCAGCAGTTACGGGGACAGGGTTCCAGATACGCAGTATTTT.

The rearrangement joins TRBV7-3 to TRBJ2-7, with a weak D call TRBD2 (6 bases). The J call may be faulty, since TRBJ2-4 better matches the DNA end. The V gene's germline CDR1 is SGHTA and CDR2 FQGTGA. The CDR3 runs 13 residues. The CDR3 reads CASSLIGGNIQYF. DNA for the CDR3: TGTGCCAGCAGCTTAATCGGGGGAAACATTCAGTACTTC.

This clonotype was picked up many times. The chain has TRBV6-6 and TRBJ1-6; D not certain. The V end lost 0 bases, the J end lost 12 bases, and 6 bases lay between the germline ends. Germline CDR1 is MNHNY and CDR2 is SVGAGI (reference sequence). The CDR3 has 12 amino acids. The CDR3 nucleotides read TGTGCCAGCAGTTACTCACAAGAACCCCTCCACTTT. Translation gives CASSYSQEPLHF.